The 16 T cell receptor beta chains presented below share a single source sample, sequenced in a study of Graves' ophthalmopathy and Graves' hyperthyroidism. RNA transcripts were the source from which TCR beta CDR3 regions were amplified. The authors performed first-round RT-PCR with HTBI primers and then a second-round multiplex PCR. One entry per CDR3 protein results from TCRdb running MiXCR on the multiplex PCR reads. The sample has 300,000 to 500,000 distinct CDR3 sequences, about 16% seen once. Sequencing was performed on peripheral blood. These receptors all stem from a woman under 30 with stable Graves' hyperthyroidism.

This clonotype has at least ten counts. The rearrangement uses TRBV27 and TRBJ2-2, with D possibly being TRBD2 (5 bases). V lost 6 bases, J lost 6 bases, and 14 bases lay in between. Looked up from germline, CDR1 is MNHEY and CDR2 is SMNVEV (reference sequence). This CDR3 has 14 residues. DNA for the CDR3: TGTGCCAGCAGAGCGGCCGGGCCTCCCGGGGAGCTGTTTTTT. Protein sequence: CASRAAGPPGELFF.

Many counts were recorded for this clonotype. The chain carries TRBV11-1 and TRBJ2-7; D remains ambiguous. This CDR3 comprises 13 residues. Trimming removed 5 bases from V and 0 bases from J, with 8 bases in between. Germline assignment: CDR1 SGHAT and CDR2 FQDESV (reference sequence). The CDR3: CASSPKASYEQYF. As DNA, the CDR3 is TGTGCCAGCAGCCCCAAGGCCTCCTACGAGCAGTACTTC.

This clonotype was seen only a few times. Here the CDR3 omits its conserved ending phenylalanine or tryptophan, so a read error is the likely source. Because the CDR3's place on the DNA is in doubt, the DNA is left out and the CDR3 is given as listed by TCRdb. The chain combines TRBV6-1 with TRBJ2-2. Germline V CDR1 and CDR2: MNHNS, SASEGT. A total of 11 residues make up the CDR3, ends included. The CDR3 reads CATQITGELCL.

This clonotype was found a few times. This CDR3 reads CASSYGGGVTGELFF. For the CDR3, the DNA is TGTGCCAGCAGTTACGGAGGGGGGGTCACCGGGGAGCTGTTTTTT. The chain links TRBV6-5 to TRBJ2-2; possibly TRBD2 for D (7 bases). This CDR3 comprises 15 residues. V was shortened by 2 bases and J by 4 bases, with 11 bases between the two germline ends. The germline CDR1 and CDR2 sequences are MNHEY and SVGAGI.

As to this clonotype: This sequence may be a read error, since a much larger clone differs from it by one base. The chain has TRBV11-1 and TRBJ2-2; D is unclear. The CDR3 is 16 amino acids. From germline, CDR1 is SGHAT and CDR2 FQDESV (reference sequence). V shed 10 bases and J shed 4 bases, with 22 bases lying between them. CDR3 coding DNA: TGTGCCACCCCTACTCAGTCGCTGGGCGGCACCGGGGAGCTGTTTTTT. This encodes CATPTQSLGGTGELFF.

This clonotype was counted at least ten times. The chain uses TRBV10-2 and TRBJ2-5; D uncertain. The CDR3 is 12 amino acids. Germline CDR1 reads WSHSY; CDR2 reads SAAADI. V lost 3 bases to trimming and J lost 9 bases, with 11 bases between them. As DNA, the CDR3 is TGCGCCAGCAGTGATAGTGGAACGGCCCAGTACTTC. Protein sequence: CASSDSGTAQYF.

This clonotype was recorded at least ten times. The CDR3 is CASSYRAASRAESYEQYF. Here the CDR3 DNA reads TGTGCCAGCAGTTACAGGGCGGCTAGCAGGGCAGAGTCCTACGAGCAGTACTTC. J is TRBJ2-7 and V is TRBV6-2 or TRBV6-3, with D perhaps TRBD1 or TRBD2 (5 bases each). The germline V and J ends were trimmed by 2 bases and 1 base, with 21 bases remaining between them. Germline loops: CDR1 MNHEY, CDR2 SVGEGT. The CDR3 runs 18 residues.

The sample holds a few counts of this clonotype. The CDR3 here is CASTARPLNTEAFF. In nucleotides, the CDR3 is TGTGCCAGCACGGCCAGGCCCTTGAACACTGAAGCTTTCTTT. The chain is built from TRBV6-1 and TRBJ1-1; unclear D gene. The CDR3 consists of 14 residues. CDR1 is MNHNS, CDR2 SASEGT, per germline. V lost 7 bases to trimming and J lost 0 bases, with 12 bases between them.

This clonotype came up many times. The chain links TRBV11-2 to TRBJ2-7; possibly TRBD2 for D (6 bases). Per germline, CDR1 SGHAT and CDR2 FQNNGV. The V and J ends lost 4 bases and 2 bases respectively, with 24 bases between them. CDR3 size: 18 residues. CDR3 sequence (DNA): TGTGCCAGCAGCTCCCCCCGGGACTTTACGAAGGGTACCTACGAGCAGTACTTC. It is translated as CASSSPRDFTKGTYEQYF.

This clonotype has a count of ten or more. The genes are TRBV12-3 or TRBV12-4 and TRBJ1-5; TRBD1 agrees at 11 bases. V lost 2 bases, J lost 6 bases, and 3 bases stayed unmatched. This CDR3 comprises 15 residues. The CDR3, as DNA: TGTGCCAGCAGTTTAAGGACAGGGGGCGGTCAGCCCCAGCATTTT. Translation: CASSLRTGGGQPQHF.

This clonotype was recorded at least ten times. Relative to the germline gene, one junction end is altered; a read error may explain this. V and J are TRBV2 and TRBJ2-7; D is possibly TRBD2 (6 bases). Germline CDR1 is SNHLY and CDR2 is FYNNEI. CDR3 length equals 11 residues. The CDR3: CASSEAGGPAF. CDR3 DNA: TGTGCCAGCAGTGAAGCGGGGGGTCCTGCCTTC.

This clonotype was seen many times. The chain joins TRBV28 to TRBJ1-2; 10 positions agree with TRBD1. CDR1 and CDR2 from the germline V gene are MDHEN and SYDVKM. Trimming removed 5 bases from V and 5 bases from J; junction bases left unmatched: 5. CDR3 length equals 14 residues. CDR3 DNA: TGTGCCAGCAGTACTCCGGGACAGGGGTATGGCTACACCTTC. Residues: CASSTPGQGYGYTF.

There are many counts of this clonotype. CDR3 DNA sequence: TGCGCCAGCAGCTCGGACAGGGTTGACTATGGCTACACCTTC. Amino acids: CASSSDRVDYGYTF. The chain combines TRBV5-1 with TRBJ1-2; 8 bases agree with TRBD1. Germline V gene sequence: CDR1 SGHRS, CDR2 YFSETQ. Trimming cost V 3 bases and J 3 bases; bases outside gene matches: 4. This CDR3 contains 14 residues. Full variable domain (outside the CDR3, taken from reference TRBV5-1 and TRBJ1-2): KAGVTQTPRYLIKTRGQQVTLSCSPISGHRSVSWYQQTPGQGLQFLFEYFSETQRNKGNFPGRFSGRQFSNSRSEMNVSTLELGDSALYLCASSSDRVDYGYTFGSGTRLTVV.

The chain carries TRBV12-3 or TRBV12-4 and TRBJ1-1; TRBD1 aligns across 7 bases. The CDR3 extends over 15 amino acids. The ends lost 5 bases at V and 4 bases at J; junction bases unmatched: 10. Here the CDR3 reads CASSLLGQSGTEAFF. The CDR3 DNA is TGTGCCAGCAGTCTTTTGGGACAGAGTGGCACTGAAGCTTTCTTT.

This chain links TRBV12-3 or TRBV12-4 with TRBJ1-5; the match to TRBD1 covers 8 bases. The CDR3 runs 17 residues. The trim removed 6 bases at V and 1 base at J, leaving 11 bases unmatched. The chain's CDR3 is CASRSTGVSGSNQPQHF. The CDR3 DNA reads as TGTGCCAGCAGATCGACAGGGGTGAGTGGAAGCAATCAGCCCCAGCATTTT.

This clonotype has just a few counts. V gene TRBV11-2 combines with J gene TRBJ2-2; 7 nucleotides align to TRBD1. Losses at the gene ends were 4 bases for V and 1 base for J; bases not matched to a gene: 12. CDR1 is SGHAT and CDR2 is FQNNGV in the germline V gene. The CDR3 extends over 18 amino acids. CDR3 residues: CASSYPVGGRKNTGELFF. The CDR3 nucleotides read TGTGCCAGCAGCTACCCTGTAGGGGGCAGAAAGAACACCGGGGAGCTGTTTTTT.